The 2 T cell receptor beta chains presented below share a single source sample, sequenced in a study of T cells in Graves' hyperthyroidism and ophthalmopathy (dated by TCRdb to about 2019). To prepare the library, multiplex PCR was applied. TCRdb records Illumina HiSeq 2000 as the sequencer. The TCR beta CDR3 regions were amplified from RNA transcripts. The TCR CDR3 was subjected to a first round of RT-PCR using the HTBI primer set and the Qiagen OneStep RT-PCR kit. The public reads were reprocessed in TCRdb via fastp at Q25 and MiXCR, keeping in-frame beta chains. Duplicate CDR3 protein sequences are folded into a single record with the most common DNA and genes. This sample holds about 710,000 distinct CDR3 sequences; 16% were observed only once. Together, the top ten hold over 7.5% of the sample. The source material was blood. The receptors here all came from a man aged 18-30 years with Graves' hyperthyroidism.

The chain employs TRBV5-6 and TRBJ1-3; a weak D match, TRBD1 (5 bases). V lost 3 bases to trimming and J lost 1 base, with 11 bases between them. The CDR3 spans 15 residues. Germline lookup yields CDR1 SGHDT and CDR2 YYEEEE. The CDR3 is CASSSPDTSGNTIYF. CDR3 bases: TGTGCCAGCAGCTCCCCGGACACTTCTGGAAACACCATATATTTT.

This chain joins TRBV20-1 and TRBJ2-7; TRBD1 might be the D (5 bases). CDR3 length: 12 residues. V gave up 0 bases and J gave up 6 bases, with 9 bases separating them. The V gene's germline CDR1 is DFQATT and CDR2 SNEGSKA (reference sequence). The CDR3 region is CSARDIGAEQYF. CDR3 DNA sequence: TGCAGTGCTAGAGATATAGGGGCCGAGCAGTACTTC.